The 15 T cell receptor beta chains below were found in one sample sequenced in a study of Ad26.COV2.S vaccination and SARS-CoV-2 variants. Method: immunoSEQ multiplex PCR; TCRdb's copy keeps in-frame clones and lacks some. This table has roughly 410,000 clones, 83% appearing once. The treatment here: about 20 received Ad26.COV2.S at low or high dose, single or two shots; roughly 5 received placebo; per-sample allocation not given. Day 63 after the first injection of vaccine or placebo was the sampling time. The sequencing used peripheral blood, collected in a trial of Ad26.COV2.S vaccine versus placebo. These receptors were taken from a person between 18 and 65 years old who received the Ad26.COV2.S COVID-19 vaccine or a placebo.

This clone was seen just once. DNA of the CDR3: TGTGCCAGCAGTCCGGGGGGCGAGGGCTACACCTTC. This encodes CASSPGGEGYTF. This rearrangement joins TRBV6-6 to TRBJ1-2; the D gene is possibly TRBD1 (6 bases). Germline CDR1 and CDR2: MNHNY and SVGAGI (reference sequence). The V gene lost 5 bases and the J gene lost 8 bases, with 12 bases spanning the gap. The CDR3 length is 12 residues.

This chain joins TRBV6-5 and TRBJ1-6; 8 bases are a match to TRBD1. The ends lost 5 bases at V and 11 bases at J; junction bases unmatched: 5. CDR3 length equals 13 residues. Germline V gene sequence: CDR1 MNHEY, CDR2 SVGAGI. As DNA, the CDR3 is TGTGCCAGCAGTCGGACAGGGCTGCCACCCCTCCACTTT. Translated: CASSRTGLPPLHF.

The chain joins TRBV3-1 (or the pseudogene TRBV3-2) to TRBJ2-7; 8 bases are a match to TRBD1. CDR1 is LGHDT and CDR2 is YNNKEL in the germline V gene (reference sequence). The ends lost 0 bases at V and 4 bases at J; junction bases unmatched: 11. The CDR3 is made up of 17 amino acids. The CDR3 loop reads CASSQDPAGTGLYEQYF. In DNA form, the CDR3 reads TGTGCCAGCAGCCAAGATCCTGCCGGGACAGGCCTTTACGAGCAGTACTTC.

J is TRBJ2-7 and V is TRBV9, with 8 bases that match TRBD2. The ends lost 3 bases at V and 5 bases at J; junction bases unmatched: 1. The CDR3 has 12 residues. Per the germline V gene, CDR1 is SGDLS and CDR2 is YYNGEE. The CDR3 coding sequence is TGTGCCAGCAGCGCGGGACTAGACGAGCAGTACTTC. Translated, it gives CASSAGLDEQYF.

The chain has TRBV9 and TRBJ1-3; TRBD1 aligns across 7 bases. The CDR3 is 16 residues long. The germline V gene has CDR1 SGDLS and CDR2 YYNGEE. V lost 0 bases to trimming and J lost 2 bases; unmatched junction nucleotides: 5. Written as DNA, the CDR3 is TGTGCCAGCAGCGTAGCTGGACAGGTGACTGGAAACACCATATATTTT. Residues: CASSVAGQVTGNTIYF.

The V and J genes are TRBV2 and TRBJ2-7; 9 positions agree with TRBD1. Germline assignment: CDR1 SNHLY and CDR2 FYNNEI. V lost 6 bases and J lost 1; bases outside the gene matches: 4. The CDR3 runs 14 residues. CDR3 protein: CASSLDRGSYEQYF. In DNA, the CDR3 is TGTGCCAGCAGCCTGGACAGGGGATCCTACGAGCAGTACTTC.

This clone was detected a few times. The V call is TRBV27, the J call TRBJ1-5; no reliable D call. Germline V gene sequence: CDR1 MNHEY, CDR2 SMNVEV (reference sequence). The CDR3 totals 13 residues. V lost 8 bases, J lost 6 bases, and 14 bases lay in between. DNA for the CDR3: TGTGCCAGCTCTCTAGGGCCGAGTCAGCCCCAGCATTTT. This codes for CASSLGPSQPQHF.

The chain recombines TRBV23-1 with TRBJ2-3; 7 bases are a match to TRBD2. TRBV23-1 is filed as an ORF, its function uncertain. CDR3 length: 14 residues. The J segment lost 8 bases and the V segment lost 8 bases, leaving 13 bases of the junction unmatched. The DNA of the CDR3 is TGCGCCAGCCTTACGGGGAGGGTAAGCTCTACGCAGTATTTT. Translation gives CASLTGRVSSTQYF.

The chain is built from TRBV6-4 and TRBJ2-2; 9 nucleotides align to TRBD1. Germline CDR1 is MRHNA and CDR2 is SNTAGT. The ends lost 4 bases at V and 4 bases at J; junction bases unmatched: 4. The CDR3 runs 15 residues. This CDR3 reads CASSVQGASTGELFF. The CDR3 DNA follows: TGTGCCAGCAGTGTACAGGGGGCGAGCACCGGGGAGCTGTTTTTT.

The J gene is TRBJ1-1, the V gene TRBV24-1; D is possibly TRBD1 (5 bases). The CDR3 has 18 residues. Germline V gene lookup returns CDR1 KGHDR and CDR2 SFDVKD. Trimming cost V 1 base and J 4 bases, with 21 bases left between them. The CDR3 loop reads CATSDLRDAVGASTEAFF. CDR3 sequence (DNA): TGTGCCACCAGTGATTTAAGGGACGCGGTAGGGGCGTCCACTGAAGCTTTCTTT.

CDR3 in amino acids: CASSPYPLEGYTF. In DNA, the CDR3 is TGTGCCAGCAGCCCCTACCCACTCGAGGGCTACACCTTC. The V gene is TRBV5-6, the J gene TRBJ1-2; D gene unclear. Germline CDR1 reads SGHDT; CDR2 reads YYEEEE. The CDR3 sequence is 13 residues long. V was clipped by 4 bases and J by 8 bases, with 15 bases between them.

The gene calls are TRBV27 and TRBJ1-6; TRBD1 agrees at 8 bases. The CDR3 runs 18 residues. Trimming took 3 bases from V and 9 from J; bases not matched to a gene: 16. CDR1 is MNHEY and CDR2 is SMNVEV in the germline V gene (reference sequence). The CDR3 here is CASSFDRGPGGRGSPLHF. DNA of the CDR3: TGTGCCAGCAGTTTTGACAGGGGCCCAGGAGGTAGAGGTTCACCCCTCCACTTT.

V usage is TRBV30 and J usage is TRBJ2-7, with TRBD2 matching 7 bases. The germline V gene has CDR1 GTSNPN and CDR2 SVGIG (reference sequence). This CDR3 contains 13 residues. V shed 3 bases and J 5 bases; nucleotides not matched to a gene: 7. CDR3 in amino acids: CAWSRGRIHEQYF. The CDR3 DNA follows: TGTGCCTGGAGCCGCGGGAGAATCCACGAGCAGTACTTC.

The V gene is TRBV25-1, the J gene TRBJ1-2; 8 positions agree with TRBD1. From germline, CDR1 is MGHDK and CDR2 SYGVNS. V trimming: 5 bases; J trimming: 3 bases; junction bases outside the gene matches: 8. There are 15 residues in the CDR3. The CDR3 spells CASSPTRGPDYGYTF. The CDR3 DNA reads as TGTGCCAGCAGTCCCACCAGGGGGCCAGACTATGGCTACACCTTC.

V usage is TRBV27 and J usage is TRBJ1-2, with 11 bases identical to TRBD1. The CDR3 extends over 15 amino acids. With 4 bases clipped from V and 6 bases from J, the junction kept 7 bases outside the gene matches. The V gene's germline CDR1 is MNHEY and CDR2 SMNVEV (reference sequence). CDR3 region: CASSSRTGGSHGYTF. The DNA for the CDR3 is TGTGCCAGCAGTTCGAGGACAGGGGGCTCCCATGGCTACACCTTC.